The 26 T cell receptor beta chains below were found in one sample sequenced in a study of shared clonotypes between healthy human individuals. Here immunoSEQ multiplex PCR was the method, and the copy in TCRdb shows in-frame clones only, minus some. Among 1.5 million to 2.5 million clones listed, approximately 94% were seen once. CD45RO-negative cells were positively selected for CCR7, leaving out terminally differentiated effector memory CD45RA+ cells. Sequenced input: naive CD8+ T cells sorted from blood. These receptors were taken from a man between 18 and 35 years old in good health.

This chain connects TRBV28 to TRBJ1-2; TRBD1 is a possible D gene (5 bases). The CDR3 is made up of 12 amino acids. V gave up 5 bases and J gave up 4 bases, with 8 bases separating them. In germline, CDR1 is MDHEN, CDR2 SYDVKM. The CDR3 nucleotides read TGTGCCAGCAGTCCCAGGGTCTATGGCTACACCTTC. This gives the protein CASSPRVYGYTF.

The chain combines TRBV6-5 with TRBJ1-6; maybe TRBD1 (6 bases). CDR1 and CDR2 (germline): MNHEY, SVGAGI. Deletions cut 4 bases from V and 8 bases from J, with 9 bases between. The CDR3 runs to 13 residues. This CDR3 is CASSSQGHSPLHF. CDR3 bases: TGTGCCAGCAGTTCACAGGGTCATTCACCCCTCCACTTT.

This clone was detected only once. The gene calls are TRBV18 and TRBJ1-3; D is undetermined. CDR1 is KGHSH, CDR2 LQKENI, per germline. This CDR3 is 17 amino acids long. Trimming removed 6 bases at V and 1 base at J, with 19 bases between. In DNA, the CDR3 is TGTGCCAGCTCCCTGTATGGACGGTTGGATTCTGGAAACACCATATATTTT. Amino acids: CASSLYGRLDSGNTIYF.

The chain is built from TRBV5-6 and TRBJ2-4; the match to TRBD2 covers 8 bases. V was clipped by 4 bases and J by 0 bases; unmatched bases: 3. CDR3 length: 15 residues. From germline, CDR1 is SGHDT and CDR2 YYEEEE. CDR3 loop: CASSGTSGAKNIQYF. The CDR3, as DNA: TGTGCCAGCAGCGGTACTAGCGGAGCCAAAAACATTCAGTACTTC. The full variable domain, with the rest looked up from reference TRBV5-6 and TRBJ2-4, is DAGVTQSPTHLIKTRGQQVTLRCSPKSGHDTVSWYQQALGQGPQFIFQYYEEEERQRGNFPDRFSGHQFPNYSSELNVNALLLGDSALYLCASSGTSGAKNIQYFGAGTRLSVL.

CDR3 region: CASSTGRGYEQYF. The CDR3 DNA reads as TGCGCCAGCAGTACAGGCCGGGGCTACGAGCAGTACTTC. The V call is TRBV10-2, the J call TRBJ2-5; the D call may be TRBD1 or TRBD2 (5 bases each). The assigned J gene may be wrong: the sequence end matches TRBJ2-7 better. The V gene's germline CDR1 is WSHSY and CDR2 SAAADI. This CDR3 spans 13 amino acids.

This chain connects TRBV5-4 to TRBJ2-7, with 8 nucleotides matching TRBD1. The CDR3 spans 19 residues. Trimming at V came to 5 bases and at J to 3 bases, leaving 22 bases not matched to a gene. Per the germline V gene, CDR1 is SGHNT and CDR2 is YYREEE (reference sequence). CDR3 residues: CASSWEDHDRGESCYEQYF. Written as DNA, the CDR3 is TGTGCCAGCAGTTGGGAAGACCATGACAGGGGCGAATCCTGCTACGAGCAGTACTTC.

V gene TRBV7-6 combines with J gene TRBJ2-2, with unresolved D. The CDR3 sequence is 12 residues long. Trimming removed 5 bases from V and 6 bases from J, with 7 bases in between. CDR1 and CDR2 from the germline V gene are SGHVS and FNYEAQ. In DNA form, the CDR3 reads TGTGCCAGCAGCCTCACCGCCGGGGAGCTGTTTTTT. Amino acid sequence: CASSLTAGELFF.

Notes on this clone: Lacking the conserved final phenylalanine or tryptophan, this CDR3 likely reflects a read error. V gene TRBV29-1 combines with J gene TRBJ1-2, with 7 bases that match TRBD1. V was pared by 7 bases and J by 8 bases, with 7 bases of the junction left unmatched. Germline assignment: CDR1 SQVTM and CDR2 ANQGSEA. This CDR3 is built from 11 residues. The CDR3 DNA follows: TGCAGCGCAGACAGGGCCAAAGGCTACACCCTC. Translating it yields CSADRAKGYTL.

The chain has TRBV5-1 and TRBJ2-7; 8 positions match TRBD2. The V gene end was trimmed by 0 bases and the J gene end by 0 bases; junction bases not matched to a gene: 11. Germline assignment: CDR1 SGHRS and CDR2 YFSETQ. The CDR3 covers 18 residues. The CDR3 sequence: CASSLVIAGPASSYEQYF. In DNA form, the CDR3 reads TGCGCCAGCAGCTTGGTCATAGCGGGGCCCGCCAGCTCCTACGAGCAGTACTTC.

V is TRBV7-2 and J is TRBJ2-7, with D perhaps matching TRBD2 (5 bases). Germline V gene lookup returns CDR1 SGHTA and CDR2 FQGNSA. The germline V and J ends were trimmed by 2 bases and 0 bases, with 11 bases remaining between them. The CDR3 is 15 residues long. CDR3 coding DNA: TGTGCCAGCAGCTTAATCGACACTAGCTCCTACGAGCAGTACTTC. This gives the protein CASSLIDTSSYEQYF. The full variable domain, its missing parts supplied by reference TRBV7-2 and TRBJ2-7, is GAGVSQSPSNKVTEKGKDVELRCDPISGHTALYWYRQSLGQGLEFLIYFQGNSAPDKSGLPSDRFSAERTGGSVSTLTIQRTQQEDSAVYLCASSLIDTSSYEQYFGPGTRLTVT.

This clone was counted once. The CDR3 sequence: CASSYAGDQPQHF. Here the CDR3 DNA reads TGTGCCAGCAGCTACGCGGGGGACCAGCCCCAGCATTTT. The rearrangement links TRBV7-9 to TRBJ1-5, with D maybe TRBD1 (5 bases). The CDR3 sequence is 13 residues long. Germline V CDR1 and CDR2: SEHNR, FQNEAQ (reference sequence). Trimming took off 4 bases at V and 7 bases at J, with 11 bases between the two ends. The full variable domain, completed using reference TRBV7-9 and TRBJ1-5, is DTGVSQNPRHKITKRGQNVTFRCDPISEHNRLYWYRQTLGQGPEFLTYFQNEAQLEKSRLLSDRFSAERPKGSFSTLEIQRTEQGDSAMYLCASSYAGDQPQHFGDGTRLSIL.

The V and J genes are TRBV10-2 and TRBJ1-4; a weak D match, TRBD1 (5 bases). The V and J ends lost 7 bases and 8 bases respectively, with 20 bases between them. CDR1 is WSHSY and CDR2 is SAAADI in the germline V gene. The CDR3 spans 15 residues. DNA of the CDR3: TGCGCCAGCAAGGGAGCCGACTCCCCAGGGGAAAAACTGTTTTTT. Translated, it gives CASKGADSPGEKLFF.

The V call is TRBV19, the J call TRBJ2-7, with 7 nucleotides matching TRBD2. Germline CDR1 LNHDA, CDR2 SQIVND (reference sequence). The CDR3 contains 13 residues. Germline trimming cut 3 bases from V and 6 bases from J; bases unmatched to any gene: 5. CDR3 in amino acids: CASSMAGVPEQYF. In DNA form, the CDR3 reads TGTGCCAGTAGTATGGCGGGGGTGCCCGAGCAGTACTTC.

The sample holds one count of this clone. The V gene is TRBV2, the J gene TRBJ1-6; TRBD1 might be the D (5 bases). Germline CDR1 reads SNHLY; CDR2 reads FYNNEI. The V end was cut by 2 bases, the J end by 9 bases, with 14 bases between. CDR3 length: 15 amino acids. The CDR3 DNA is TGTGCCAGCAGTGAAACGGGGGACTCCGGTTCACCCCTCCACTTT. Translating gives CASSETGDSGSPLHF.

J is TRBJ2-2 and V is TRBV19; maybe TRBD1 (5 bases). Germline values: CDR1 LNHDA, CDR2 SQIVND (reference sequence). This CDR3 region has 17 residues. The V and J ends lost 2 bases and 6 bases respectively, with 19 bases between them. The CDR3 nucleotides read TGTGCCAGTAGTATACCGTTCCAGGATAGCAGGGCCGGGGAGCTGTTTTTT. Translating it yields CASSIPFQDSRAGELFF.

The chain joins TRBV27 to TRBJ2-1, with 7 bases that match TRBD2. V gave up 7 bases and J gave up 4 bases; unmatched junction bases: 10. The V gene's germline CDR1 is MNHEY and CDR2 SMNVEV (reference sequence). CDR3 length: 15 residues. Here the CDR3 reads CASTLGGSSYNEQFF. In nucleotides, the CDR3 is TGTGCCAGCACGTTAGGCGGGAGCTCTTACAATGAGCAGTTCTTC.

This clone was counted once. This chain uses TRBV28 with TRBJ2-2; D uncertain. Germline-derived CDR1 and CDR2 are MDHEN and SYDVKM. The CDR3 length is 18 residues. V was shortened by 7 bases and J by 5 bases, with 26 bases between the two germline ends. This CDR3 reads CASNTYRAQQGYTGELFF. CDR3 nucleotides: TGTGCCAGCAATACCTATAGGGCACAACAAGGCTATACCGGGGAGCTGTTTTTT.

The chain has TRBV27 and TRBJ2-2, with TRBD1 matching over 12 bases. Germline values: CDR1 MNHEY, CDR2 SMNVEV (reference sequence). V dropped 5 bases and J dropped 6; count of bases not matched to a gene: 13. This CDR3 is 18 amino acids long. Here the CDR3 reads CASSPSLGDRGLPGELFF. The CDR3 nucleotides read TGTGCCAGCAGTCCCAGCTTAGGGGACAGGGGGCTTCCCGGGGAGCTGTTTTTT.

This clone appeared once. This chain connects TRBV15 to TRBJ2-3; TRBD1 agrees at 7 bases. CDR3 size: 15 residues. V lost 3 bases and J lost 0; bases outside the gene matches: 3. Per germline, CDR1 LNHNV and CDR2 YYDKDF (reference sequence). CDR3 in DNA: TGTGCCACCAGCAGCGGGACAGTGAGCACAGATACGCAGTATTTT. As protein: CATSSGTVSTDTQYF.

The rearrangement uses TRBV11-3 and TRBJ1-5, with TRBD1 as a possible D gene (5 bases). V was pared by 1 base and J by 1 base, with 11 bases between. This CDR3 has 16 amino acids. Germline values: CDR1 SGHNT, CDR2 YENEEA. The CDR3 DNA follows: TGTGCCAGCAGCTTAGTAGGGGCGAGGAGCAATCAGCCCCAGCATTTT. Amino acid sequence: CASSLVGARSNQPQHF. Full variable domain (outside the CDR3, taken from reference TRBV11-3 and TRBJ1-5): EAGVVQSPRYKIIEKKQPVAFWCNPISGHNTLYWYLQNLGQGPELLIRYENEEAVDDSQLPKDRFSAERLKGVDSTLKIQPAELGDSAVYLCASSLVGARSNQPQHFGDGTRLSIL.

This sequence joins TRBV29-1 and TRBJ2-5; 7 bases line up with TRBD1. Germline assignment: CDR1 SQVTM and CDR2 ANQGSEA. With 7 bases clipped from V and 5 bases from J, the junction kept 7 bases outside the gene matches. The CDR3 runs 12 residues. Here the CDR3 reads CSGRQGWETQYF. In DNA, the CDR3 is TGCAGCGGTCGACAGGGTTGGGAGACCCAGTACTTC. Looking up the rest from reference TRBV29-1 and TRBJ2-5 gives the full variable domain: SAVISQKPSRDICQRGTSLTIQCQVDSQVTMMFWYRQQPGQSLTLIATANQGSEATYESGFVIDKFPISRPNLTFSTLTVSNMSPEDSSIYLCSGRQGWETQYFGPGTRLLVL.

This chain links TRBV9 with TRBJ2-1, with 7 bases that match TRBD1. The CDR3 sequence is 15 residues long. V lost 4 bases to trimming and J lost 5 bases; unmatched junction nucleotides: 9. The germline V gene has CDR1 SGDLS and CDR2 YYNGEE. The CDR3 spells CASSLTGDLNNEQFF. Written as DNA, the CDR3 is TGTGCCAGCAGCCTTACAGGGGACCTTAACAATGAGCAGTTCTTC.

DNA for the CDR3: TGTGCCAGCAGCTTGGGGACTAGCGACAGGCGTACAGATACGCAGTATTTT. This sequence encodes CASSLGTSDRRTDTQYF. The chain has TRBV7-9 and TRBJ2-3; TRBD2 matches 10 bases. V dropped 3 bases and J dropped 3; count of bases not matched to a gene: 9. The CDR3 is made up of 17 amino acids. Germline V gene lookup returns CDR1 SEHNR and CDR2 FQNEAQ (reference sequence).

CDR3 bases: TGTGCCAGCAGCTTACTTTTGGCTTCGGGGGATGAGCAGTTCTTC. Residues: CASSLLLASGDEQFF. The rearrangement links TRBV7-2 to TRBJ2-1; D possibly corresponds to TRBD2 (6 bases). V lost 2 bases, J lost 8 bases, and 16 bases lay in between. CDR1 SGHTA and CDR2 FQGNSA come from the germline V gene. The CDR3 runs to 15 residues.

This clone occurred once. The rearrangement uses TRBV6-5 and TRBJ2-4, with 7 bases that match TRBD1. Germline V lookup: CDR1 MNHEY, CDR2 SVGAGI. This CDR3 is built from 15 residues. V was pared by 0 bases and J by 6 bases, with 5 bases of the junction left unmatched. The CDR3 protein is CASSYSSAGGNIQYF. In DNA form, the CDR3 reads TGTGCCAGCAGTTACTCGAGCGCAGGGGGAAACATTCAGTACTTC.

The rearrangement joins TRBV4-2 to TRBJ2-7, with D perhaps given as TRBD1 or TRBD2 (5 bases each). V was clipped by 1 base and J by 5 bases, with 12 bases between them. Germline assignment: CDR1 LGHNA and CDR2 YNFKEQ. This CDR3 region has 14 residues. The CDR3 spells CASSQGLGVDEQYF. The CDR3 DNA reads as TGTGCCAGCAGCCAAGGTCTGGGGGTAGACGAGCAGTACTTC.